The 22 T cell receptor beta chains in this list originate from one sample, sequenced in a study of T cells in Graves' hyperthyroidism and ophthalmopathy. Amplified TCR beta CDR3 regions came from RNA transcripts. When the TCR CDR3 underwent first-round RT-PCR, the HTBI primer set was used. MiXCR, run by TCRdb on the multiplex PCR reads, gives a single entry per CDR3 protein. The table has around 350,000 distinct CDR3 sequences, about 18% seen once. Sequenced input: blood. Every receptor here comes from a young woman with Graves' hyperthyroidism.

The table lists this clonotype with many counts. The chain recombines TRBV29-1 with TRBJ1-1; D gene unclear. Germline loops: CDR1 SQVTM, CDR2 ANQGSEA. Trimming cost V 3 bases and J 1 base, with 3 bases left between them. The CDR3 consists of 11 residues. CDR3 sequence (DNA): TGCAGCGTTGACGGGAACACTGAAGCTTTCTTT. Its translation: CSVDGNTEAFF.

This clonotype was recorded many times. CDR3 DNA sequence: TGTGCCAGCAGCAAACAGGGTAGCAATCAGCCCCAGCATTTT. Protein product: CASSKQGSNQPQHF. This sequence joins TRBV5-4 and TRBJ1-5; D may be TRBD1 (6 bases). The V and J ends lost 4 bases and 0 bases respectively, with 8 bases between them. Looked up from germline, CDR1 is SGHNT and CDR2 is YYREEE (reference sequence). The CDR3 sequence is 14 residues long.

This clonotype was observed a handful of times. The CDR3 region is CASSWGGYEGNTIYF. The CDR3 region has the DNA TGTGCCAGCAGCTGGGGCGGTTACGAGGGAAACACCATATATTTT. The chain employs TRBV11-2 and TRBJ1-3; perhaps TRBD1 as D (5 bases). Per germline, CDR1 SGHAT and CDR2 FQNNGV. Trimming left V 4 bases short and J 4 bases short, with 14 bases between. The CDR3 sequence is 15 residues long.

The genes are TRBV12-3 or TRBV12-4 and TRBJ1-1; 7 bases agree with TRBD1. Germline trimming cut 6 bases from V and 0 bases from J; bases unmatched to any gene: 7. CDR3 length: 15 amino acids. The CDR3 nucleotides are TGTGCCAGCAGCCAGGCAGGACAGGTGAACACTGAAGCTTTCTTT. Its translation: CASSQAGQVNTEAFF.

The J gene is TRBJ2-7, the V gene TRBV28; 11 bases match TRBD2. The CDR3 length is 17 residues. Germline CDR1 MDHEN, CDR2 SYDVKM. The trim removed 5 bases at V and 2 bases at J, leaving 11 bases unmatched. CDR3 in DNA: TGTGCCAGCAGTGCGCGGGTTGGGACTAGCGGCACCTACGAGCAGTACTTC. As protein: CASSARVGTSGTYEQYF.

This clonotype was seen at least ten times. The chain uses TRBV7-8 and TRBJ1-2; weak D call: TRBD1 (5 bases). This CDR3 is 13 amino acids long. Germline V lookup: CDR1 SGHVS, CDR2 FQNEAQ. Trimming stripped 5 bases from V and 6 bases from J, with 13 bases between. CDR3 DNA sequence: TGTGCCAGCAGCCCCCCGGGGCAGGATGGCTACACCTTC. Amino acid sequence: CASSPPGQDGYTF.

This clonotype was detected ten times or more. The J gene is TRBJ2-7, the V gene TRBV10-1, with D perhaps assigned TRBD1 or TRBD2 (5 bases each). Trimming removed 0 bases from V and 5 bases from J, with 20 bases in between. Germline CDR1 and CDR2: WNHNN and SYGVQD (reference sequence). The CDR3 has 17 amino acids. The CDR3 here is CASSESGIGTRNHEQYF. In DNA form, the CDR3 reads TGCGCCAGCAGTGAGTCGGGAATAGGGACCAGGAACCACGAGCAGTACTTC.

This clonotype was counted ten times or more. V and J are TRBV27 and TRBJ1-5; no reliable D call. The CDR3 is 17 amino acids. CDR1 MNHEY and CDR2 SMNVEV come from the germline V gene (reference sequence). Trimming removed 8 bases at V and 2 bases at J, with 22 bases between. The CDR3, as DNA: TGTGCCAGCTTCTTACGGGCGTCGGGTCAGGGCAATCAGCCCCAGCATTTT. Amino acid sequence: CASFLRASGQGNQPQHF.

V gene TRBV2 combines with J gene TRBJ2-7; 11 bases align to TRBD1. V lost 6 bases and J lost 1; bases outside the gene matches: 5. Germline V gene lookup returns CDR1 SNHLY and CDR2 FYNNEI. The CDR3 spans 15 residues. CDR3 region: CASSKDRGQSYEQYF. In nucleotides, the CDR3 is TGTGCCAGCAGCAAGGACAGGGGGCAATCCTACGAGCAGTACTTC.

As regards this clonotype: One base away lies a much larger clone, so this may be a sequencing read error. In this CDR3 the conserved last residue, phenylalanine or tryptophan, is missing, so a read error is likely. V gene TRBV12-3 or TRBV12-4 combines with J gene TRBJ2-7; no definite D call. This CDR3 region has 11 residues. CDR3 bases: TGTGCCGGCAGGAAACCCTACGAGCAGTACCTC. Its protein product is CAGRKPYEQYL.

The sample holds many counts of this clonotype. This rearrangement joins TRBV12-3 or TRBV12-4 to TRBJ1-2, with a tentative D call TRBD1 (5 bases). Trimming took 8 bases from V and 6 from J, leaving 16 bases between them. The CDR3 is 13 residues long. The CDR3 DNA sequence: TGTGCCAGCGCAGGGACGCTGCTAGATGGCTACACCTTC. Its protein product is CASAGTLLDGYTF.

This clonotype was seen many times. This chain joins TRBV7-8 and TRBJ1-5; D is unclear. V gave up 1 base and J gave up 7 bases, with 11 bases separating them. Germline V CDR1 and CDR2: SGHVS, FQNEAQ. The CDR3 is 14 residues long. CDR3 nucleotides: TGTGCCAGCAGCTTAGGTCTTGGTGACCAGCCCCAGCATTTT. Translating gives CASSLGLGDQPQHF. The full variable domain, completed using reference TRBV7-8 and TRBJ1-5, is GAGVSQSPRYKVAKRGQDVALRCDPISGHVSLFWYQQALGQGPEFLTYFQNEAQLDKSGLPSDRFFAERPEGSVSTLKIQRTQQEDSAVYLCASSLGLGDQPQHFGDGTRLSIL.

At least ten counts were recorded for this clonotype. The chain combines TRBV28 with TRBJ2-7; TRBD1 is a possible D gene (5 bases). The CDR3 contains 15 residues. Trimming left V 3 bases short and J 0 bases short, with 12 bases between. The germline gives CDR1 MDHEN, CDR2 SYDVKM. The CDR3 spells CASSFQGSRSYEQYF. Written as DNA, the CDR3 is TGTGCCAGCAGTTTTCAGGGATCACGCTCCTACGAGCAGTACTTC.

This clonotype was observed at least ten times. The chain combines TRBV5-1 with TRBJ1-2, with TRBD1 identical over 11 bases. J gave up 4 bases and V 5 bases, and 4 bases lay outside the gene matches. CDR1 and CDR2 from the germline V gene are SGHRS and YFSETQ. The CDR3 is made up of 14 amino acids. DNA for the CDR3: TGCGCCAGCAGTCGGGACAGGGGGACCTATGGCTACACCTTC. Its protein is CASSRDRGTYGYTF. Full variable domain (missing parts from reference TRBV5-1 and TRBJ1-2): KAGVTQTPRYLIKTRGQQVTLSCSPISGHRSVSWYQQTPGQGLQFLFEYFSETQRNKGNFPGRFSGRQFSNSRSEMNVSTLELGDSALYLCASSRDRGTYGYTFGSGTRLTVV.

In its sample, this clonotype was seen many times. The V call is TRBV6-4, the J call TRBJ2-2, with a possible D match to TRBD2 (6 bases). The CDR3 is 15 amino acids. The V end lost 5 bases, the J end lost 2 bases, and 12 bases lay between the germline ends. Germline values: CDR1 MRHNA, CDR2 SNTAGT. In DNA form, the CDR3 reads TGTGCCAGCAGTCCCAGGAGGGGTAACACCGGGGAGCTGTTTTTT. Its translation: CASSPRRGNTGELFF.

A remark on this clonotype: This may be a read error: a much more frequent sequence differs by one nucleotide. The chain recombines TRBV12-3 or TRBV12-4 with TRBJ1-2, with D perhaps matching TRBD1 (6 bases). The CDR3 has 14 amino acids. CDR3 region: CASSWGAMIGGFTF. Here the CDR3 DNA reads TGTGCCAGCAGTTGGGGGGCTATGATTGGCGGCTTCACCTTC.

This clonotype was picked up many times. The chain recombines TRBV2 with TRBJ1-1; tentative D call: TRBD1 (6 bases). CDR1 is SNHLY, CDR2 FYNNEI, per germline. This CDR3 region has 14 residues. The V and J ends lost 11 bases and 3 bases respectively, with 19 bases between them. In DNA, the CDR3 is TGTGCCTTAGTGACAGGCGCCGGAGACACTGAAGCTTTCTTT. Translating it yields CALVTGAGDTEAFF. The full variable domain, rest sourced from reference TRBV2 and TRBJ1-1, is EPEVTQTPSHQVTQMGQEVILRCVPISNHLYFYWYRQILGQKVEFLVSFYNNEISEKSEIFDDQFSVERPDGSNFTLKIRSTKLEDSAMYFCALVTGAGDTEAFFGQGTRLTVV.

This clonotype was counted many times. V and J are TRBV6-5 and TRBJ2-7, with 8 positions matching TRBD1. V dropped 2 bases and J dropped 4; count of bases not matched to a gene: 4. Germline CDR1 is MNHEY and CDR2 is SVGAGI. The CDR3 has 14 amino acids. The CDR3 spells CASSYDRGAYEQYF. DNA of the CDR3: TGTGCCAGCAGTTACGACAGGGGCGCGTACGAGCAGTACTTC.

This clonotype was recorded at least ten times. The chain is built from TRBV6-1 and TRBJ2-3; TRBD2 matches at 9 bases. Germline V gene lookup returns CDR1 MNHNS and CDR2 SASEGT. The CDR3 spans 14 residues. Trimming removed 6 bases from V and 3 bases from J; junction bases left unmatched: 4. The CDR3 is CASSPGLATDTQYF. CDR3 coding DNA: TGTGCCAGCAGCCCAGGACTAGCGACAGATACGCAGTATTTT.

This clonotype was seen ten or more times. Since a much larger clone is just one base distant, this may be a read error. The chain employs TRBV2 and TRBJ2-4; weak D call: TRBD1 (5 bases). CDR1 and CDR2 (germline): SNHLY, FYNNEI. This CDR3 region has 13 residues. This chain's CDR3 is CASTAGLQNIKYF. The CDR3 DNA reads TGTGCCAGCACAGCAGGGCTGCAAAACATTAAGTACTTC.

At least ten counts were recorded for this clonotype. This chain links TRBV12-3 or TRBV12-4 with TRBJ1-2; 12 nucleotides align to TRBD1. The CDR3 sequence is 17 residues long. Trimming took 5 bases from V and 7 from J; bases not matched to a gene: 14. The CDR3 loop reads CASSLGTGGAVKRGYTF. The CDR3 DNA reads TGTGCCAGCAGTCTCGGGACAGGGGGCGCAGTCAAACGTGGCTACACCTTC.

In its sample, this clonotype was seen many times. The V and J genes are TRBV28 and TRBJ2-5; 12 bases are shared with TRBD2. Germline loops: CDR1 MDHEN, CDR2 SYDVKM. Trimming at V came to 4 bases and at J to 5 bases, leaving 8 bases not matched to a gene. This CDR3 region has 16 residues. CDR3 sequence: CASSSATSGGLETQYF. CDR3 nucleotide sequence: TGTGCCAGCAGTTCCGCTACTAGCGGGGGGTTGGAGACCCAGTACTTC.